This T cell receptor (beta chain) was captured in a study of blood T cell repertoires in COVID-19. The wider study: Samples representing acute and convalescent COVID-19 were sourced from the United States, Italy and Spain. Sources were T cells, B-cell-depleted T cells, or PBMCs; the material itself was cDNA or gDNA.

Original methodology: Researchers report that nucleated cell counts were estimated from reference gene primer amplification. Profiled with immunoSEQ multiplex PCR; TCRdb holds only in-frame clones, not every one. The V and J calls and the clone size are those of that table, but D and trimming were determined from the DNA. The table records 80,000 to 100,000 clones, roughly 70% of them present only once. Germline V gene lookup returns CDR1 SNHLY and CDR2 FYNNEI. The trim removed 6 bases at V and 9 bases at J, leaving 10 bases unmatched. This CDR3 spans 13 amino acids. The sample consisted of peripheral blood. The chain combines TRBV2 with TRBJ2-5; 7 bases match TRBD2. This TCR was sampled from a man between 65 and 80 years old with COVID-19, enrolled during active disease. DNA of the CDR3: TGTGCCAGCAGAACCCTTACTAGCGATCCCCAGTACTTC. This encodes CASRTLTSDPQYF.